This T cell receptor (beta chain) was observed in a study of T cells in Graves' hyperthyroidism and ophthalmopathy. Graves' hyperthyroidism was deemed stable absent ophthalmopathy progression within 18 months. The source material, RNA transcripts, was used to amplify TCR beta CDR3 regions. A set of HTBI primers served as the primers for a first-round RT-PCR of the TCR CDR3. TCRdb independently ran MiXCR on the multiplex PCR reads; one entry per CDR3 protein. The sample lists about 680,000 distinct CDR3 sequences, roughly 32% occurring once. Concerning this clonotype itself: Because the CDR3 is missing its conserved closing phenylalanine or tryptophan, this is likely a read error.

Germline V CDR1 and CDR2: SGHAT, FQDESV (reference sequence). This CDR3 is built from 11 residues. Trimming stripped 1 base from V and 6 bases from J, with 3 bases between. The material sequenced was blood. This TCR derives from a woman aged 40 to 49 with Graves' hyperthyroidism. This sequence joins TRBV11-1 and TRBJ1-1; D not resolved. The CDR3 here is CASSLGAEAFL. The CDR3 DNA reads as TGTGCCAGCAGCTTAGGTGCTGAAGCTTTCCTT.